This T cell receptor beta chain was sequenced during a study of blood T cell repertoires in COVID-19. Overall study: Samples came from the United States, Italy and Spain, spanning acute and convalescent COVID-19. T cells, B-cell-depleted T cells, or PBMCs provided the cDNA or gDNA that served as material.

The germline V gene has CDR1 MRHNA and CDR2 SNTAGT. The V gene lost 2 bases and the J gene lost 4 bases, with 20 bases spanning the gap. The CDR3 sequence is 17 residues long. Study processing details: Reference gene primer amplification in the assay estimated nucleated cell counts. Libraries were prepared by immunoSEQ multiplex PCR; TCRdb keeps only in-frame clonotypes and omits some of them. V, J and clone size reflect that table, while D and trimming were determined from the DNA. The repertoire has around 330,000 clones, more than 70% of them found once; the top ten carry 1.5% to 2%. The source material was peripheral blood. The chain links TRBV6-4 to TRBJ1-1; D is ambiguous. The TCR originated in a woman aged 25 to 45 with COVID-19, enrolled during active disease. The CDR3: CASSDRWIQGRPTEAFF. CDR3 DNA: TGTGCCAGCAGTGACAGGTGGATACAAGGGAGGCCCACTGAAGCTTTCTTT.